Listed below are T cell receptor beta chains from one sample, sequenced in a study of blood T cell repertoires in COVID-19. Libraries were prepared by immunoSEQ multiplex PCR; TCRdb keeps only in-frame clonotypes and omits some of them. The table shows 74,000 or so clones, with roughly 89% occurring only once. Source material: peripheral blood. The receptors stem from a man aged 50 to 60 with active COVID-19. The CDR3 runs from the conserved cysteine through the conserved F or W. A D gene is named only where the DNA matches it firmly. Size is stated for part of the rows, as once, few or many counts, or as a class when the clone is expanded.

>TRBJ1-2|TRBD1|NA|TRBV10-3
CAISGQGYGYTF
TGTGCCATCAGTGGACAGGGCTATGGCTACACCTTC
>TRBJ1-4|TRBD1|NA|TRBV27
CASRGQGPAEKLFF
TGTGCCAGCAGGGGACAGGGCCCTGCTGAAAAACTGTTTTTT
>TRBJ1-5|TRBD1|NA|TRBV19
CASSSGQEHF
TGTGCCAGTAGTAGTGGACAGGAGCATTTT
>TRBJ1-6|TRBD1|NA|TRBV5-4
CASKSTGASYNSPLHF
TGTGCCAGCAAGTCGACAGGGGCCTCCTATAATTCACCCCTCCACTTT
>TRBJ2-3|TRBD2|NA|TRBV13
CASSFGLAGGGGTDTQYF
TGTGCCAGCAGCTTCGGACTAGCGGGGGGGGGCGGCACAGATACGCAGTATTTT
>TRBJ1-3|NA|few|TRBV3-1/TRBV3-2
CASSSVGPGNTIYF
TGTGCCAGCAGTTCCGTGGGGCCTGGAAACACCATATATTTT
>TRBJ1-2|TRBD1|NA|TRBV7-9
CASSLRQGHYGYTF
TGTGCCAGCAGCCTGCGACAGGGCCACTATGGCTACACCTTC
>TRBJ1-2|TRBD1|few|TRBV6-5
CASSRDSNYGYTF
TGTGCCAGCAGCCGGGACAGCAACTATGGCTACACCTTC
>TRBJ2-2|TRBD1|NA|TRBV19
CASSLGTETGELFF
TGTGCCAGTAGCCTCGGGACAGAAACCGGGGAGCTGTTTTTT
>TRBJ1-1|TRBD1|NA|TRBV7-2
CASSLADRVSTEAFF
TGTGCCAGCAGCTTAGCGGACAGGGTCAGCACTGAAGCTTTCTTT
>TRBJ2-7|NA|NA|TRBV7-6
CASSEGPPYEQYF
TGTGCCAGCAGCGAGGGTCCCCCCTACGAGCAGTACTTC
>TRBJ2-7|TRBD2|NA|TRBV11-2
CASSISPAGGVYEQYF
TGTGCCAGCAGCATCTCCCCCGCGGGGGGCGTTTACGAGCAGTACTTC
>TRBJ2-7|TRBD1|NA|TRBV19
CASSSSGGNTYEQYF
TGTGCCAGTAGTTCGTCAGGGGGCAATACCTACGAGCAGTACTTC
>TRBJ1-5|TRBD1|NA|TRBV5-1
CASSLSGDRNQPQHF
TGCGCCAGCAGCTTGAGCGGGGACAGGAATCAGCCCCAGCATTTT
>TRBJ2-3|TRBD2|NA|TRBV7-8
CASSLLGLGFSTDTQYF
TGTGCCAGCAGCTTATTGGGACTAGGCTTTAGCACAGATACGCAGTATTTT
>TRBJ2-5|TRBD2|NA|TRBV7-9
CASSLARASGETQYF
TGTGCCAGCAGCTTAGCGAGGGCTAGCGGGGAGACCCAGTACTTC
>TRBJ1-6|NA|NA|TRBV7-9
CASSLHRDSPLHF
TGTGCCAGCAGCTTACATCGGGATTCACCCCTCCACTTT
>TRBJ1-1|NA|NA|TRBV5-1
CASSFRDGPGDTEAFF
TGCGCCAGCAGCTTCCGCGACGGACCAGGGGACACTGAAGCTTTCTTT
>TRBJ2-7|NA|NA|TRBV5-6
CASSLNGGFGYEQYF
TGTGCCAGCAGCTTGAACGGGGGATTCGGGTACGAGCAGTACTTC
>TRBJ2-7|TRBD1|NA|TRBV10-3
CAIRGTGGAFVEQYF
TGTGCCATCAGAGGGACAGGGGGCGCATTCGTCGAGCAGTACTTC
>TRBJ2-3|TRBD2|NA|TRBV7-3
CASSLKPRAAGGPTDTQYF
TGTGCCAGCAGCTTAAAACCCCGGGCAGCGGGGGGGCCGACAGATACGCAGTATTTT
>TRBJ1-5|NA|medium-sized|TRBV19
CASSIDLGALQPQHF
TGTGCCAGTAGTATAGATCTTGGGGCTCTCCAGCCCCAGCATTTT
>TRBJ2-1|TRBD2|NA|TRBV9
CASSPRTSGEDEQFF
TGTGCCAGCAGCCCCCGGACTAGCGGGGAAGATGAGCAGTTCTTC
>TRBJ2-7|NA|NA|TRBV19
CASSIYPRDTAYEQYF
TGTGCCAGTAGTATTTACCCCCGGGACACTGCCTACGAGCAGTACTTC
>TRBJ2-1|TRBD2|NA|TRBV4-1
CASSQAGTSGGYNEQFF
TGCGCCAGCAGCCAAGCCGGGACTAGCGGGGGGTACAATGAGCAGTTCTTC
>TRBJ1-4|NA|NA|TRBV6-5
CASSVTGSTKGKLFF
TGTGCCAGCAGCGTTACAGGTTCAACTAAGGGAAAACTGTTTTTT
>TRBJ1-6|TRBD1|NA|TRBV5-1
CASSPTGQANSPLHF
TGCGCCAGCAGCCCGACGGGACAGGCCAATTCACCCCTCCACTTT
>TRBJ2-3|TRBD2|NA|TRBV7-9
CASSGRGAGGSSSTDTQYF
TGTGCCAGCAGCGGCCGGGGAGCGGGGGGATCGTCTAGCACAGATACGCAGTATTTT
>TRBJ2-7|NA|NA|TRBV5-1
CASSGGGVQYEQYF
TGCGCCAGCAGCGGAGGGGGGGTGCAGTACGAGCAGTACTTC
>TRBJ2-7|TRBD1|NA|TRBV19
CASSGVQGWVPYEQYF
TGTGCCAGTAGTGGAGTACAGGGGTGGGTCCCCTACGAGCAGTACTTC
>TRBJ2-4|TRBD2|NA|TRBV29-1
CSAGGLAKNIQYF
TGCAGCGCCGGGGGGTTAGCCAAAAACATTCAGTACTTC
>TRBJ1-2|NA|NA|TRBV5-4
CASSFTGTQMGYGYTF
TGTGCCAGCAGTTTTACCGGGACTCAGATGGGCTATGGCTACACCTTC